Listed here are 5 T cell receptor beta chains from one sample, sequenced in a study of PD-1 blockade in classical Hodgkin lymphoma. Sequenced by immunoSEQ multiplex PCR; TCRdb stores in-frame clones only, minus some. The table includes 30,000 or so clones, 94% detected once. Time point defined: newly diagnosed, previously untreated cHL patient sample. Sequencing used peripheral blood mononuclear cells (PBMCs). These receptor sequences come from a human donor with classical Hodgkin lymphoma.

The chain carries TRBV2 and TRBJ2-2; D not certain. The germline V gene has CDR1 SNHLY and CDR2 FYNNEI. This CDR3 is built from 13 residues. Between the trimmed V and J ends, which lost 2 bases and 6 bases, there was a span of 7 bases. The CDR3 sequence is CASSESFPGELFF. CDR3 DNA sequence: TGTGCCAGCAGTGAATCGTTTCCCGGGGAGCTGTTTTTT.

V gene TRBV29-1 combines with J gene TRBJ2-1; TRBD2 aligns across 7 bases. Germline lookup yields CDR1 SQVTM and CDR2 ANQGSEA. With 5 bases clipped from V and 15 bases from J, the junction kept 10 bases outside the gene matches. This CDR3 spans 11 amino acids. Written as DNA, the CDR3 is TGCAGCGTTCATTGGACTAGAGGTTTGTTCTTC. Translated, it gives CSVHWTRGLFF.

Notes on this clone: The same CDR3 is also encoded by other DNA sequences in this sample. The chain combines TRBV6-5 with TRBJ1-5; tentative D call: TRBD1 (5 bases). V lost 3 bases to trimming and J lost 7 bases, with 10 bases between them. The CDR3 covers 13 residues. Germline V gives CDR1 MNHEY, CDR2 SVGAGI. The CDR3 sequence is CASSYGGGQPQHF. CDR3 DNA: TGTGCCAGCAGTTATGGGGGGGGGCAGCCCCAGCATTTT.

This chain connects TRBV7-9 to TRBJ1-3; perhaps TRBD1 as D (5 bases). The CDR3 has 16 amino acids. V lost 3 bases, J lost 1 base, and 13 bases lay in between. Germline V gene sequence: CDR1 SEHNR, CDR2 FQNEAQ (reference sequence). This CDR3 reads CASSFLKGKSGNTIYF. CDR3 DNA sequence: TGTGCCAGCAGCTTTCTAAAGGGGAAATCTGGAAACACCATATATTTT.

The gene calls are TRBV10-3 and TRBJ2-3, with 12 bases aligning to TRBD2. The V segment lost 3 bases and the J segment 4 bases; nucleotides outside the gene matches: 2. CDR1 ENHRY and CDR2 SYGVKD come from the germline V gene. This CDR3 is built from 15 residues. The CDR3 loop is CAISDPSGGADTQYF. CDR3 in DNA: TGTGCCATCAGTGATCCTAGCGGGGGGGCAGATACGCAGTATTTT.